This TCR beta chain was obtained from a study of cytomegalovirus exposure and HLA in healthy donors. Regarding the study as a whole: Productive rates of about 87% or about 30% were seen for most TCR beta V segments in an earlier analysis.

The J segment lost 0 bases and the V segment lost 3 bases, leaving 5 bases of the junction unmatched. Germline CDR1 is MDHEN and CDR2 is SYDVKM. This CDR3 is built from 17 residues. PCR involved 60 Vbeta and 13 Jbeta primers. TCRdb's copy holds only in-frame clones and misses some; the assay was immunoSEQ multiplex PCR. The sample holds over 130,000 clones, more than 75% seen once. With respect to this clone: Its antigen is still unknown.

Sequencing input: PBMCs. The receptor was isolated from a man aged 35 to 55 in good health and CMV-seronegative. The chain uses TRBV28 and TRBJ1-4; 9 nucleotides line up with TRBD1. CDR3 amino acids: CASSLTGGGATNEKLFF. Written as DNA, the CDR3 is TGTGCCAGCAGTTTGACAGGGGGAGGGGCAACTAATGAAAAACTGTTTTTT.